The 2 T cell receptor beta chains given below trace back to one sample, sequenced in a study of response to subunit inactivated influenza vaccine. In TCRdb, the RT-PCR reads were re-called with MiXCR into one record per CDR3 protein. The table includes about 780,000 distinct CDR3 sequences, 15% to 20% detected once. The specimen comprised PBMCs from blood, sampled 5 days after vaccination. The receptor source for this set is a middle-aged man who received an inactivated influenza vaccine.

This clonotype was recorded a few times. The CDR3 protein is CASTTRIGNTIYF. The CDR3 DNA is TGTGCCAGTACAACCAGGATCGGAAACACCATATATTTT. This chain joins TRBV19 and TRBJ1-3; no definite D call. V was cut by 7 bases and J by 4 bases, with 11 bases left in between. In germline, CDR1 is LNHDA, CDR2 SQIVND (reference sequence). The CDR3 consists of 13 residues.

In its sample, this clonotype was seen a few times. The chain is built from TRBV7-3 and TRBJ2-2; either TRBD1 or TRBD2 may fit D (5 bases each). V was cut by 0 bases and J by 7 bases, with 9 bases left in between. The CDR3 loop spans 14 amino acids. From germline, CDR1 is SGHTA and CDR2 FQGTGA. In DNA, the CDR3 is TGTGCCAGCAGCTTAACCGGGGCGGGCGGGGAGCTGTTTTTT. Translating gives CASSLTGAGGELFF. Supplemented by reference TRBV7-3 and TRBJ2-2, the full variable domain reads GAGVSQTPSNKVTEKGKYVELRCDPISGHTALYWYRQSLGQGPEFLIYFQGTGAADDSGLPNDRFFAVRPEGSVSTLKIQRTERGDSAVYLCASSLTGAGGELFFGEGSRLTVL.